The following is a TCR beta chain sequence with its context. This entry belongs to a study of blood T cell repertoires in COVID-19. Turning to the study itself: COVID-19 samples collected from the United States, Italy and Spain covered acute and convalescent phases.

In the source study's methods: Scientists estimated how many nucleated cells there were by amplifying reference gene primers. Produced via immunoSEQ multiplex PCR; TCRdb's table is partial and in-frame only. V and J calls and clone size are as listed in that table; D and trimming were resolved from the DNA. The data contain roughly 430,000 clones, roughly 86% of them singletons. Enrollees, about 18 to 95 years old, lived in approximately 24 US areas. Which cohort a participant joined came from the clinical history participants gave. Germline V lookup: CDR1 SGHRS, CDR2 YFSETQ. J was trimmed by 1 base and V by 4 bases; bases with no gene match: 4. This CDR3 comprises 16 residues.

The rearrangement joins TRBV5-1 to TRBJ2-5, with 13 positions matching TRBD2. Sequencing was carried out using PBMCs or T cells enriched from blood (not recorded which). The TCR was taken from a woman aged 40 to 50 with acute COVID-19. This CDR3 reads CASSHGLAGAQETQYF. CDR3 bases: TGCGCCAGCAGCCACGGACTAGCGGGGGCCCAAGAGACCCAGTACTTC.